This T cell receptor beta chain was found in a study of blood T cell repertoires in COVID-19. Repertoires were generated with immunoSEQ multiplex PCR, while TCRdb's copy carries only in-frame clones and drops some. The sample contains some 330,000 clones, about 92% of which appear only once. The CDR3 consists of 15 residues. Trimming cost V 4 bases and J 0 bases, with 13 bases left between them. CDR1 and CDR2 from the germline V gene are SGHRS and YFSETQ. Sequencing was done on a sample of PBMCs or T cells enriched from blood (not recorded which). The rearrangement links TRBV5-1 to TRBJ1-1; no definite D call. The sequence was collected from a woman aged 30 to 39 who had recovered from COVID-19. The CDR3 is CASSLDTLMNTEAFF. CDR3 in DNA: TGCGCCAGCAGCCTTGACACTCTTATGAACACTGAAGCTTTCTTT. The variable domain in full, completed from reference TRBV5-1 and TRBJ1-1, reads KAGVTQTPRYLIKTRGQQVTLSCSPISGHRSVSWYQQTPGQGLQFLFEYFSETQRNKGNFPGRFSGRQFSNSRSEMNVSTLELGDSALYLCASSLDTLMNTEAFFGQGTRLTVV.